This T cell receptor (beta chain) originates from a study of CXCR3 chemokines and chemotherapy response in bladder cancer (dated by TCRdb to between 2021 and 2022). Some background on the complete study: The study tested whether activity of the CXCR3 chemokine system within human bladder cancer tumors predicted response to chemotherapy.

To prepare the library, PCR was applied. TCRdb records Illumina HiSeq 2500 as the sequencer. Using fastp trimming at Q25 and MiXCR clonotype assembly, TCRdb reanalyzed the public sequencing data and kept in-frame beta chains. Each entry merges the rows of one CDR3 protein and shows their most common DNA and genes. Counted in this sample were about 250 distinct CDR3 sequences; 10% to 15% of them appeared once. Less than 45% of the sample goes to the ten largest clones. According to the germline V gene (reference sequence), CDR1 reads GTSNPN and CDR2 reads SVGIG. From its cysteine to its phenylalanine, the CDR3 spans 12 amino acids. Just CDR3 DNA is preserved here, 36 bases in frame from base 1. The germline ends are 18 bases apart after V is trimmed by 3 bases and J by 18 bases. As for this clonotype: Its binding antigen is unknown. Base qualities were left out, and no much larger clone turns up one base away.

The receptor chain draws on TRBV30 and TRBJ1-6, with TRBD1 as a weak D call on 6 bases. This sample was gathered from a patient whose treatment included neoadjuvant chemotherapy. The clonotype comes from a human donor with bladder cancer that did not respond to neoadjuvant chemotherapy. CDR3 loop: CAWRGGIHSPHF. The nucleotide sequence is TGTGCCTGGAGAGGGGGTATTCATTCACCCCACTTT. The full variable domain, with segments outside the CDR3 supplied by the reference TRBV30 and TRBJ1-6 proteins, appears as SQTIHQWPATLVQPVGSPLSLECTVEGTSNPNLYWYRQAAGRGLQLLFYSVGIGQISSEVPQNLSASRPQDRQFILSSKKLLLSDSGFYLCAWRGGIHSPHFGNGTRLTVT.